This T cell receptor (beta chain) was captured in a study of response to subunit inactivated influenza vaccine (dated by TCRdb to the late 2010s). About the investigation overall: The study used deep quantitative T cell receptor repertoire profiling to track responses to a trivalent subunit inactivated influenza vaccine.

The library came from RT-PCR. The reads were generated on an Illumina HiSeq 2500. Using fastp trimming at Q25 and MiXCR clonotype assembly, TCRdb reanalyzed the public sequencing data and kept in-frame beta chains. All rows with the same CDR3 protein become a single entry with the most common DNA and genes. The sample contains a few hundred thousand distinct CDR3 sequences, about a tenth of them found a single time. About 12% of the sample is held by the ten biggest clonotypes. This clonotype was detected many times. Its antigen specificity is not known. It has no much larger one-base neighbor in the sample; base qualities were not kept. CDR1 and CDR2 are read off the germline V gene as MNHEY and SVGEGT. A distance of 14 bases separates the germline ends of V and J, which lose 2 bases and 4 bases respectively. The CDR3 runs 15 amino acids, cysteine and phenylalanine included. CDR3 DNA is the only sequence kept; it has 45 bases, read in frame from the first base.

Study-wide conclusions, independent of this receptor: According to the authors, only a limited number of new T cells may be recruited by each seasonal influenza vaccination.

The sample's time point label, in plain terms: 45 days after influenza vaccine administration. Source: PBMCs from blood, taken roughly 46 days after vaccination. The V and J genes are TRBV6-2 or TRBV6-3 and TRBJ1-2; matching of 5 bases hints at TRBD1 as the D gene. This sequence was found in a man aged 50 to 60 who received an inactivated influenza vaccine. Donor details come from another sample of the same person, matched by shared clones. The bases are TGTGCCAGCAGTTACGGGGCCAGGCCGGTCTATGGCTACACCTTC. It encodes CASSYGARPVYGYTF.